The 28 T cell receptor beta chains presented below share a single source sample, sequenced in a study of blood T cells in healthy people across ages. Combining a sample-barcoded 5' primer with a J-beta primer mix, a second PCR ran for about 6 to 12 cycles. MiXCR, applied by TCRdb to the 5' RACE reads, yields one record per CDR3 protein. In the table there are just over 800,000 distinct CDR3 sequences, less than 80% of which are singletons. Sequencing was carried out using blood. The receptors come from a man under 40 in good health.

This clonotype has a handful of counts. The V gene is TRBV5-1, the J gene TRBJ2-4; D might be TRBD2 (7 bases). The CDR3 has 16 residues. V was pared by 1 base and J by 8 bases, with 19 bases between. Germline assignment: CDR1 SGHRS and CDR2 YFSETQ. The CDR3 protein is CASSLYGGRLADIQYF. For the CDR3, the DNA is TGCGCCAGCAGCTTGTACGGGGGGCGGCTTGCTGACATTCAGTACTTC.

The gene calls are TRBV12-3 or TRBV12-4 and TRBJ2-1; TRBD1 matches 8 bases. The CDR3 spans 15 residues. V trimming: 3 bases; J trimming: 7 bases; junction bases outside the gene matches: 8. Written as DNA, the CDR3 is TGTGCCAGCAGTTTCCCCGGGACAGGCAGGAATGAGCAGTTCTTC. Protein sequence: CASSFPGTGRNEQFF.

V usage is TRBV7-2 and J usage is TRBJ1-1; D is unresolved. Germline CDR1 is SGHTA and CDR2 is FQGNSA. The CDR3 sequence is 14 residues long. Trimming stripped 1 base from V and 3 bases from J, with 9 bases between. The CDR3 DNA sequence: TGTGCCAGCAGCTTAGAGGCAGGTTACACTGAAGCTTTCTTT. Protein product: CASSLEAGYTEAFF.

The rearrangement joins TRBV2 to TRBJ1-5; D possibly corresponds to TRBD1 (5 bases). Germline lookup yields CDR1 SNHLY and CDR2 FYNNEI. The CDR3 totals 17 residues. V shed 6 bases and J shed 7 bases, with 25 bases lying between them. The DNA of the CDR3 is TGTGCCAGCAGCAGGGCGGGTACACCTACTCCGACCCAGCCCCAGCATTTT. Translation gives CASSRAGTPTPTQPQHF.

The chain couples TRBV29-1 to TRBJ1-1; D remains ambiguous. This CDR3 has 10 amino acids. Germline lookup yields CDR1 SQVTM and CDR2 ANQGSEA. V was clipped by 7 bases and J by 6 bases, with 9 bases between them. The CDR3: CSAVGPEAFF. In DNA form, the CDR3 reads TGCAGCGCTGTGGGCCCTGAAGCTTTCTTT.

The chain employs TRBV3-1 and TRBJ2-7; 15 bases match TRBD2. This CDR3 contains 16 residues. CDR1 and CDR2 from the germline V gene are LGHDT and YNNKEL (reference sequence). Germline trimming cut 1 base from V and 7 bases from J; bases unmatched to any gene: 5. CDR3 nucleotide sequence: TGTGCCAGCAGCCAAGGGACTAGCGGGGGGGCAAGTGAGCAGTACTTC. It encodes CASSQGTSGGASEQYF.

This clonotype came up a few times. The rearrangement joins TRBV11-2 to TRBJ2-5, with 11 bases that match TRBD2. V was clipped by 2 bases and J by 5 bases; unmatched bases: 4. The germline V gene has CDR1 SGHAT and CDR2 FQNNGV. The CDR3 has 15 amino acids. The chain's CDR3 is CASSLRIAGGETQYF. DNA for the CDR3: TGTGCCAGCAGCTTAAGGATAGCGGGAGGGGAGACCCAGTACTTC.

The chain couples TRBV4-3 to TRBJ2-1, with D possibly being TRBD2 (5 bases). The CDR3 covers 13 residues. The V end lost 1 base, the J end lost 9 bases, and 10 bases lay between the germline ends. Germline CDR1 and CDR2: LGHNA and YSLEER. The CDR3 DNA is TGCGCCAGCAGCCAAGGGACGGCGGGTGAGCAGTTCTTC. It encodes CASSQGTAGEQFF.

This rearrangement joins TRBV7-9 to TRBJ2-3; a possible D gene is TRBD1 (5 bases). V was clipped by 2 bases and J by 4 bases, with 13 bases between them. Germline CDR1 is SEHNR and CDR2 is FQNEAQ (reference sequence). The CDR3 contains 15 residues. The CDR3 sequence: CASSLSGPPADTQYF. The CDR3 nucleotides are TGTGCCAGCAGCTTATCAGGGCCACCTGCAGATACGCAGTATTTT.

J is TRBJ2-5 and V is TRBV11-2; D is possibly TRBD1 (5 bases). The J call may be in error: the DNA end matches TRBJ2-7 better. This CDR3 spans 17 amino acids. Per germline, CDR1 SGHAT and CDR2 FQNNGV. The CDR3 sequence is CASSSLKIRVSVYEQYF. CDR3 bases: TGTGCCAGCAGCTCGCTCAAGATCAGGGTGTCCGTCTACGAGCAGTACTTC.

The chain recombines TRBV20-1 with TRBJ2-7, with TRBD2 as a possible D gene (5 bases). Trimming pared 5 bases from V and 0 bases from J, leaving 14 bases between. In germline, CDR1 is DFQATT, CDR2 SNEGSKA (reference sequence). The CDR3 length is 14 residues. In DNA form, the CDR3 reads TGCAGTGCTGTAAGCGGTCAAAGCTCCTACGAGCAGTACTTC. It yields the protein CSAVSGQSSYEQYF.

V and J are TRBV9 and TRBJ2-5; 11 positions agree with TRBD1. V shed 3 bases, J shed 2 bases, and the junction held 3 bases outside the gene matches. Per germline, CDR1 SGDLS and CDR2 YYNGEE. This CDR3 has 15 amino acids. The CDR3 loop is CASSDRDRGQETQYF. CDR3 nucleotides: TGTGCCAGCAGCGACCGGGACAGGGGGCAAGAGACCCAGTACTTC.

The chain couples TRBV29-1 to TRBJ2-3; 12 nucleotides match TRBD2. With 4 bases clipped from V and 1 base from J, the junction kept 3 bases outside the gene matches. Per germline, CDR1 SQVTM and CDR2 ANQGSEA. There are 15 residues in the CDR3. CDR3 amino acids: CSVATSGGRTDTQYF. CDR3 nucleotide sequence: TGCAGCGTTGCCACTAGCGGGGGGCGCACAGATACGCAGTATTTT.

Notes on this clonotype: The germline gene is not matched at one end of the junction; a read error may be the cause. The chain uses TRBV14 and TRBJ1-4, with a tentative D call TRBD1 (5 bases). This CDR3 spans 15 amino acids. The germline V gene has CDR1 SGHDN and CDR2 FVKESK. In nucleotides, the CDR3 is TGTGCCAGCAGCAACGTGACAGCAACTGATGAAAAACTGTTTTTT. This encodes CASSNVTATDEKLFF. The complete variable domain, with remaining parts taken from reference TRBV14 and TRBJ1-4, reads EAGVTQFPSHSVIEKGQTVTLRCDPISGHDNLYWYRRVMGKEIKFLLHFVKESKQDESGMPNNRFLAERTGGTYSTLKVQPAELEDSGVYFCASSNVTATDEKLFFGSGTQLSVL.

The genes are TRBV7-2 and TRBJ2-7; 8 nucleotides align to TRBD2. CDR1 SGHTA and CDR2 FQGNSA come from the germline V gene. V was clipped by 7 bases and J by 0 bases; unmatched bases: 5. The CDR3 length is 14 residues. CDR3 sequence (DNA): TGTGCCAGCATGGCGGGGGGAAGCTCCTACGAGCAGTACTTC. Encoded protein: CASMAGGSSYEQYF.

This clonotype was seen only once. In DNA, the CDR3 is TGTGCCAGCAGCAATCTAACCAGGGGTAAGAACGAGCAGTACTTT. Amino acid sequence: CASSNLTRGKNEQYF. The chain uses TRBV21-1 and TRBJ2-7; no check of the table's D call, TRBD1, against the DNA was made. TRBV21-1 is given as a pseudogene. CDR3 length: 15 amino acids.

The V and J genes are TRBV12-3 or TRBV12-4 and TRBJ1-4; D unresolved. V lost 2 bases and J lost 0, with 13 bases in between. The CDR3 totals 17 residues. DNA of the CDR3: TGTGCCAGCAGTTTAAAAATCGTGGGTGCAACTAATGAAAAACTGTTTTTT. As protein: CASSLKIVGATNEKLFF.

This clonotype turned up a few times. The CDR3 loop is CASSDSGGQETQYF. The CDR3 nucleotides are TGTGCCAGCAGTGATAGCGGGGGGCAAGAGACCCAGTACTTC. The V and J genes are TRBV12-3 or TRBV12-4 and TRBJ2-5; TRBD2 agrees at 10 bases. This CDR3 has 14 amino acids. J was trimmed by 2 bases and V by 5 bases; bases with no gene match: 2.

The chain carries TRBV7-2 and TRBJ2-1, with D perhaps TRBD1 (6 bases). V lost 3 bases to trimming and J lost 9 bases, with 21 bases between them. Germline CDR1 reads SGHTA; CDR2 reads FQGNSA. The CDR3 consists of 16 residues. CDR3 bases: TGTGCCAGCAGCTTCTCGGGACAAGCAAGGGGTGGTGAGCAGTTCTTC. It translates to CASSFSGQARGGEQFF.

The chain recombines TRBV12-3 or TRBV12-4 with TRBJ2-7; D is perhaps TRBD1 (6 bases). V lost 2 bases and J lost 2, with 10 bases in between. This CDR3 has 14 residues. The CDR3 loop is CASSLQQGTYEQYF. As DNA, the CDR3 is TGTGCCAGCAGTTTACAACAGGGTACCTACGAGCAGTACTTC.

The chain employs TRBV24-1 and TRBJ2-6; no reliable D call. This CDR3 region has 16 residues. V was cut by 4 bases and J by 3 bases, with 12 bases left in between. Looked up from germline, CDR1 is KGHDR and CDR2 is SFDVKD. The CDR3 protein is CATSDDGPYGANVLTF. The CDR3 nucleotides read TGTGCCACCAGTGACGACGGACCTTATGGGGCCAACGTCCTGACTTTC.

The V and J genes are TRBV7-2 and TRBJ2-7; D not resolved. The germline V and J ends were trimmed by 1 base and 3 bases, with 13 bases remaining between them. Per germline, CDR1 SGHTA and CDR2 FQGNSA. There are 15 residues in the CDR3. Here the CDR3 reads CASSLDGEVGYEQYF. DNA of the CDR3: TGTGCCAGCAGCTTAGATGGGGAAGTCGGCTACGAGCAGTACTTC. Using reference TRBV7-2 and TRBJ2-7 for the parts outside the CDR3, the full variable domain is GAGVSQSPSNKVTEKGKDVELRCDPISGHTALYWYRQSLGQGLEFLIYFQGNSAPDKSGLPSDRFSAERTGGSVSTLTIQRTQQEDSAVYLCASSLDGEVGYEQYFGPGTRLTVT.

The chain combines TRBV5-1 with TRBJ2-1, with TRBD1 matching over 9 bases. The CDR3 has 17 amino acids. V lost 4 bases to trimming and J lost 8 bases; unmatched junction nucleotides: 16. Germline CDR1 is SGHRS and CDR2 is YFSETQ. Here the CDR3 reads CASSPNIYRGLDDEQFF. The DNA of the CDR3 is TGCGCCAGCAGCCCAAATATATACAGGGGGCTGGACGATGAGCAGTTCTTC.

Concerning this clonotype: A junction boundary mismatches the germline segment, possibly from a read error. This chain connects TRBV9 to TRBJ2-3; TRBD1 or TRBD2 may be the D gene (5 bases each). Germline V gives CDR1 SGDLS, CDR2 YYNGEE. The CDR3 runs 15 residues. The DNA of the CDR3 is TGTGCCGGCAGCGTAGAGGGGCCAAGCACAGATACGCAGTATTTT. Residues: CAGSVEGPSTDTQYF.

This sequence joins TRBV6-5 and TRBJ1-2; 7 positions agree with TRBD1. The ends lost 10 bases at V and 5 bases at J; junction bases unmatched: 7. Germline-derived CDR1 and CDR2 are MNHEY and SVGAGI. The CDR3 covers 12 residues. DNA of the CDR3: TGTGCCACCCAGACAGGGTCTTATGGCTACACCTTC. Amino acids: CATQTGSYGYTF.

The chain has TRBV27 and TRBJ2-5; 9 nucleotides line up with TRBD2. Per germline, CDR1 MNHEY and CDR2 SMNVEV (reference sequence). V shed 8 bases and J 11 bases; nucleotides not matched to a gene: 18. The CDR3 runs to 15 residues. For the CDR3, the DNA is TGTGCCAGCGCGGTAGCGGGGGTTGTGGTCAATGAGCAGTACTTC. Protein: CASAVAGVVVNEQYF.

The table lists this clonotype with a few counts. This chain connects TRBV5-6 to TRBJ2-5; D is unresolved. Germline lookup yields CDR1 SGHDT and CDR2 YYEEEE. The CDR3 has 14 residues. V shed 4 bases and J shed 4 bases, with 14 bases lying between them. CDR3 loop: CASSQLRHIETQYF. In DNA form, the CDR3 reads TGTGCCAGCAGCCAACTACGACATATAGAGACCCAGTACTTC. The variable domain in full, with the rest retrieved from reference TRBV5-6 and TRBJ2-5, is DAGVTQSPTHLIKTRGQQVTLRCSPKSGHDTVSWYQQALGQGPQFIFQYYEEEERQRGNFPDRFSGHQFPNYSSELNVNALLLGDSALYLCASSQLRHIETQYFGPGTRLLVL.

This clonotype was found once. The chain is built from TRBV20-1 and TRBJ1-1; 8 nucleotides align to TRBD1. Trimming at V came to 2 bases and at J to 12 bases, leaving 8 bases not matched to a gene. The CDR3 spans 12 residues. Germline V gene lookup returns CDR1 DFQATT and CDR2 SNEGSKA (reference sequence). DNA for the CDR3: TGCAGTGCTAGAATAGTTGACAGGGGACCTTTCTTT. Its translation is CSARIVDRGPFF.